The clone carrying this T cell receptor beta chain was seen ten or more times. No antigen is known for it. CDR1 is MNHNS, CDR2 SASEGT, per germline. The CDR3 extends over 13 amino acids. Trimming removed 6 bases from V and 2 bases from J, with 7 bases in between. By two-round multiplex PCR, the TCR beta CDR3 was amplified from genomic DNA. During first-round PCR, primers specific to each TRBV and TRBJ gene were used. TCRdb re-called the multiplex PCR reads with MiXCR, one entry per CDR3 protein. The table records approximately 22,000 distinct CDR3 sequences, approximately 43% of them present only once. This record comes from a study of prognosis after radiotherapy for stage I lung cancer. Study overall: Radiotherapy took the form of SBRT (3 to 5 fractions) with a biologically effective dose of at least 100 Gy. Study-level findings and limits: Medians of roughly 10,000 versus 7,000 showed unique TCR clone counts falling after stereotactic body radiation therapy.

Sequences were derived from PBMCs, sampled before or after stereotactic body radiation therapy (not recorded which). The receptor comes from a donor aged 50 or older with non-small cell lung cancer. The J gene is TRBJ2-2, the V gene TRBV6-1; no definite D call. CDR3 region: CASSAANTGELFF. The CDR3 DNA is TGTGCCAGCAGCGCGGCCAACACCGGGGAGCTGTTTTTT.